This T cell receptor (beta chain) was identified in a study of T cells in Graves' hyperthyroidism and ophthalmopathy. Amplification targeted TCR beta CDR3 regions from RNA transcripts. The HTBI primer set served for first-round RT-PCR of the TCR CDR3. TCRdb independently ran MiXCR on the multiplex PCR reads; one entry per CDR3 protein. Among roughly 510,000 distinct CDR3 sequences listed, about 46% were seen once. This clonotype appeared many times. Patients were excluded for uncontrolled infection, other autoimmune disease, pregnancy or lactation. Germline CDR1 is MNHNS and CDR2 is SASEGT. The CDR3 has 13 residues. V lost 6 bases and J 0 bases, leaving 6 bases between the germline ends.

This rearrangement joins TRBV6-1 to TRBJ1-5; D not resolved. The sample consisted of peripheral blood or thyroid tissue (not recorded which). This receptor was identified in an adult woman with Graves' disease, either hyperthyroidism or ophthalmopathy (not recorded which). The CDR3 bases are TGTGCCAGCAGGGGCTTTAGCAATCAGCCCCAGCATTTT. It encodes CASRGFSNQPQHF.